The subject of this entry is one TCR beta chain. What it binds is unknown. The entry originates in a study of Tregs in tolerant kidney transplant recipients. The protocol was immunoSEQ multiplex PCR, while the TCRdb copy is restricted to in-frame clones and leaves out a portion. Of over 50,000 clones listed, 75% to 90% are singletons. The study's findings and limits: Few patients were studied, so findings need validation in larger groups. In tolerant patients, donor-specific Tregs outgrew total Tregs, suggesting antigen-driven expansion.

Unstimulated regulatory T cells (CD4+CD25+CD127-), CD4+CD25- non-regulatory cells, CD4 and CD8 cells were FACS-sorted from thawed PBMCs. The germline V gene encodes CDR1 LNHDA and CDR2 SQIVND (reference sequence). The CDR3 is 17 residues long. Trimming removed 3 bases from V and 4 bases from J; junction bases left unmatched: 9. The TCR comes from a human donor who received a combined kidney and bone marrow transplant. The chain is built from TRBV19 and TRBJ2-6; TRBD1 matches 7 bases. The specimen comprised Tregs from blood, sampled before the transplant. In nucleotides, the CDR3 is TGTGCCAGTAGTATTGACAGGGTGGGAAGAGGGGCCAACGTCCTGACTTTC. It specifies CASSIDRVGRGANVLTF.